The rows below give T cell receptor beta chains drawn from one sample of a study of T cell responses to AZD1222 COVID-19 vaccine. Clones were read by immunoSEQ multiplex PCR, and TCRdb kept only the in-frame ones, dropping some. The table lists around 100,000 clones, 91% of them singletons, with 45% in the top ten. The material sequenced was peripheral blood, taken on day 0 of AZD1222 vaccination. All receptors come from an adult in good health. CDR3s include the opening cysteine and the closing phenylalanine or tryptophan. D genes are given only for firm matches. Clone size is shown for a subset of rows, as once, few, many or a class of expanded clone.

j_call: TRBJ1-5; d_call: TRBD1; v_call: TRBV6-5; clone_size: few; cdr3_aa: CASSSRTGGNQPQHF; cdr3_nt: TGTGCCAGCAGTTCCCGGACAGGCGGTAACCAGCCCCAGCATTTT
j_call: TRBJ2-7; d_call: TRBD1; v_call: TRBV10-3; clone_size: -; cdr3_aa: CAIRLRQGALGEQYF; cdr3_nt: TGTGCCATCAGGCTTCGACAGGGGGCACTGGGGGAGCAGTACTTC
j_call: TRBJ2-3; d_call: -; v_call: TRBV30; clone_size: -; cdr3_aa: CAWGLAGSDTQYF; cdr3_nt: TGTGCCTGGGGGCTGGCCGGGTCAGATACGCAGTATTTT
j_call: TRBJ2-5; d_call: TRBD2; v_call: TRBV4-1; clone_size: -; cdr3_aa: CASSQPEGLAGEETQYF; cdr3_nt: TGCGCCAGCAGCCAACCAGAAGGACTAGCGGGAGAGGAGACCCAGTACTTC
j_call: TRBJ2-1; d_call: TRBD2; v_call: TRBV28; clone_size: -; cdr3_aa: CASRPAGGDNEQFF; cdr3_nt: TGTGCCAGCAGGCCAGCGGGAGGGGACAATGAGCAGTTCTTC
j_call: TRBJ1-3; d_call: -; v_call: TRBV18; clone_size: -; cdr3_aa: CASSPPNGGLSFNTIYF; cdr3_nt: TGTGCCAGCTCACCACCGAATGGGGGGCTATCGTTTAACACCATATATTTT
j_call: TRBJ2-1; d_call: TRBD2; v_call: TRBV4-3; clone_size: once; cdr3_aa: CASSQGAAGAGNEQFF; cdr3_nt: TGCGCCAGCAGCCAAGGTGCAGCGGGAGCAGGGAATGAGCAGTTCTTC
j_call: TRBJ1-3; d_call: -; v_call: TRBV5-1; clone_size: once; cdr3_aa: CASSMGGISGNTIYF; cdr3_nt: TGCGCCAGCAGCATGGGAGGGATCTCTGGAAACACCATATATTTT
j_call: TRBJ2-1; d_call: TRBD2; v_call: TRBV5-1; clone_size: -; cdr3_aa: CASRTSASRMNEQFF; cdr3_nt: TGCGCCAGCAGAACTAGCGCCTCCAGGATGAATGAGCAGTTCTTC
j_call: TRBJ2-1; d_call: TRBD2; v_call: TRBV7-3; clone_size: -; cdr3_aa: CASSLLSSGRGYTTYNEQFF; cdr3_nt: TGTGCCAGCAGCTTACTTTCTAGCGGAAGAGGGTACACGACTTACAATGAGCAGTTCTTC
j_call: TRBJ2-7; d_call: -; v_call: TRBV7-3; clone_size: -; cdr3_aa: CASSLGQGGSYEQYF; cdr3_nt: TGTGCCAGCAGCTTAGGGCAGGGAGGATCCTACGAGCAGTACTTC
j_call: TRBJ2-7; d_call: -; v_call: TRBV2; clone_size: -; cdr3_aa: CATGTEYEQYF; cdr3_nt: TGTGCCACCGGGACGGAATACGAGCAGTACTTC
j_call: TRBJ2-7; d_call: -; v_call: TRBV19; clone_size: -; cdr3_aa: CASSMGTHYEQYF; cdr3_nt: TGTGCCAGTAGTATGGGGACCCACTACGAGCAGTACTTC
j_call: TRBJ1-2; d_call: TRBD1; v_call: TRBV7-9; clone_size: -; cdr3_aa: CASSLEKGQGNYGYTF; cdr3_nt: TGTGCCAGCAGCTTAGAAAAGGGACAGGGTAACTATGGCTACACCTTC
j_call: TRBJ1-2; d_call: TRBD1; v_call: TRBV5-1; clone_size: -; cdr3_aa: CASSLQTGGNYGYTF; cdr3_nt: TGCGCCAGCAGCTTGCAAACAGGGGGCAACTATGGCTACACCTTC
j_call: TRBJ1-2; d_call: TRBD1; v_call: TRBV28; clone_size: -; cdr3_aa: CASSSPGQGAVGYTF; cdr3_nt: TGTGCCAGCAGTTCCCCGGGACAGGGGGCGGTTGGCTACACCTTC
j_call: TRBJ2-1; d_call: -; v_call: TRBV18; clone_size: -; cdr3_aa: CASSLPGTPKLQFF; cdr3_nt: TGTGCCAGCTCACTCCCCGGGACCCCCAAATTACAGTTCTTC
j_call: TRBJ2-2; d_call: -; v_call: TRBV7-3; clone_size: -; cdr3_aa: CASSPDHTGELFF; cdr3_nt: TGTGCCAGCAGCCCCGATCATACCGGGGAGCTGTTTTTT
j_call: TRBJ2-4; d_call: -; v_call: TRBV19; clone_size: -; cdr3_aa: CASSSPGEKNIQYF; cdr3_nt: TGTGCCAGTAGCTCTCCCGGGGAAAAAAACATTCAGTACTTC
j_call: TRBJ2-1; d_call: -; v_call: TRBV10-1; clone_size: -; cdr3_aa: CASSPVQGNEQFF; cdr3_nt: TGCGCCAGCAGCCCCGTCCAGGGCAATGAGCAGTTCTTC
j_call: TRBJ2-7; d_call: -; v_call: TRBV4-1; clone_size: -; cdr3_aa: CASSQGPADRSYEQYF; cdr3_nt: TGCGCCAGCAGCCAAGGCCCAGCGGACCGTTCCTACGAGCAGTACTTC
j_call: TRBJ1-5; d_call: -; v_call: TRBV19; clone_size: -; cdr3_aa: CAFGDLAPQHF; cdr3_nt: TGTGCCTTCGGGGACTTGGCGCCCCAGCATTTT
j_call: TRBJ2-1; d_call: -; v_call: TRBV4-3; clone_size: once; cdr3_aa: CASSQEPYYNEQFF; cdr3_nt: TGCGCCAGCAGCCAAGAGCCGTACTACAATGAGCAGTTCTTC
j_call: TRBJ2-1; d_call: TRBD2; v_call: TRBV28; clone_size: -; cdr3_aa: CASSSGREYNEQFF; cdr3_nt: TGTGCCAGCAGTAGCGGGAGGGAGTACAATGAGCAGTTCTTC
j_call: TRBJ1-2; d_call: -; v_call: TRBV7-8; clone_size: once; cdr3_aa: CASSLGVLSGYTF; cdr3_nt: TGTGCCAGCAGCTTAGGAGTTCTCAGTGGCTACACCTTC
j_call: TRBJ1-1; d_call: -; v_call: TRBV5-1; clone_size: -; cdr3_aa: CASSFTGGGNTEAFF; cdr3_nt: TGCGCCAGCAGCTTCACAGGAGGGGGGAACACTGAAGCTTTCTTT
j_call: TRBJ1-1; d_call: TRBD1; v_call: TRBV7-9; clone_size: -; cdr3_aa: CASRTGDVGTEAFF; cdr3_nt: TGTGCCAGCAGGACAGGGGACGTTGGCACTGAAGCTTTCTTT
j_call: TRBJ1-1; d_call: -; v_call: TRBV4-2; clone_size: -; cdr3_aa: CASSQGDWGTEAFF; cdr3_nt: TGTGCCAGCAGCCAAGGGGACTGGGGCACTGAAGCTTTCTTT
j_call: TRBJ1-4; d_call: -; v_call: TRBV3-1/TRBV3-2; clone_size: -; cdr3_aa: CASSRRGSEKLFF; cdr3_nt: TGTGCCAGCAGCCGACGGGGGAGCGAAAAACTGTTTTTT
j_call: TRBJ1-5; d_call: -; v_call: TRBV7-2; clone_size: -; cdr3_aa: CASSPQGNQPQHF; cdr3_nt: TGTGCCAGCAGCCCACAGGGTAATCAGCCCCAGCATTTT
j_call: TRBJ2-2; d_call: TRBD1; v_call: TRBV20-1; clone_size: -; cdr3_aa: CSASSLDRETGELFF; cdr3_nt: TGCAGTGCTAGTTCCCTAGACAGGGAGACCGGGGAGCTGTTTTTT
j_call: TRBJ1-5; d_call: -; v_call: TRBV7-9; clone_size: once; cdr3_aa: CASSPLGGGQPQHF; cdr3_nt: TGTGCCAGCAGCCCCCTGGGAGGTGGTCAGCCCCAGCATTTT
j_call: TRBJ1-6; d_call: -; v_call: TRBV10-3; clone_size: few; cdr3_aa: CAISREAPGHSPLHF; cdr3_nt: TGTGCCATCAGCCGGGAGGCGCCCGGGCATTCACCCCTCCACTTT
j_call: TRBJ2-1; d_call: -; v_call: TRBV7-2; clone_size: -; cdr3_aa: CASSTQRTSVF; cdr3_nt: TGTGCCAGCAGCACCCAAAGAACGTCAGTCTTC
j_call: TRBJ1-1; d_call: TRBD1; v_call: TRBV28; clone_size: once; cdr3_aa: CASTSAGTGRSEAFF; cdr3_nt: TGTGCCAGCACGTCTGCTGGGACAGGGAGATCTGAAGCTTTCTTT
j_call: TRBJ1-2; d_call: TRBD1; v_call: TRBV28; clone_size: -; cdr3_aa: CASSPGTGYGYTF; cdr3_nt: TGTGCCAGCAGTCCCGGGACAGGGTATGGCTACACCTTC
j_call: TRBJ2-7; d_call: -; v_call: TRBV28; clone_size: -; cdr3_aa: CASSRLGEQYF; cdr3_nt: TGTGCCAGCAGTCGCCTAGGCGAGCAGTACTTC
j_call: TRBJ1-1; d_call: -; v_call: TRBV5-4; clone_size: -; cdr3_aa: CASSHGGRADLRAFF; cdr3_nt: TGTGCCAGCAGCCATGGCGGCAGGGCGGACCTTAGGGCTTTCTTT
j_call: TRBJ2-7; d_call: -; v_call: TRBV6-5; clone_size: -; cdr3_aa: CASSYSVAYEQYF; cdr3_nt: TGTGCCAGCAGTTACTCCGTCGCCTACGAGCAGTACTTC
j_call: TRBJ2-6; d_call: TRBD1; v_call: TRBV19; clone_size: -; cdr3_aa: CASSSTGAGSGANVLTF; cdr3_nt: TGTGCCAGTAGCTCTACAGGGGCGGGCTCTGGGGCCAACGTCCTGACTTTC
j_call: TRBJ1-3; d_call: TRBD1; v_call: TRBV27; clone_size: -; cdr3_aa: CASSTQRGHSSGNTIYF; cdr3_nt: TGTGCCAGCAGTACCCAAAGGGGGCACTCCTCTGGAAACACCATATATTTT